This T cell receptor beta chain was found in a study of T-cell reconstitution after alpha-beta-depleted transplantation in children. This clonotype has more than one count but fewer than ten. Preparation of the TCRbeta library was carried out with unique molecular identifiers. TCRdb recomputed calls from the PCR reads with MiXCR, one row per CDR3 protein. The sample holds about 500,000 distinct CDR3 sequences, approximately 32% seen once. The CDR3 runs 14 residues. Germline CDR1 LGHDT, CDR2 YNNKEL (reference sequence). V lost 3 bases to trimming and J lost 6 bases; unmatched junction nucleotides: 4. The V and J genes are TRBV3-1 and TRBJ2-3; 9 bases match TRBD2. The sample consisted of PBMCs from the stem cell graft donor, taken from the stem cell graft. The source is a human donor who donated a stem cell graft to a child with aplastic anemia. DNA for the CDR3: TGTGCCAGCAGCCAGCTAGCGGGAAGGGATACGCAGTATTTT. It codes for CASSQLAGRDTQYF.